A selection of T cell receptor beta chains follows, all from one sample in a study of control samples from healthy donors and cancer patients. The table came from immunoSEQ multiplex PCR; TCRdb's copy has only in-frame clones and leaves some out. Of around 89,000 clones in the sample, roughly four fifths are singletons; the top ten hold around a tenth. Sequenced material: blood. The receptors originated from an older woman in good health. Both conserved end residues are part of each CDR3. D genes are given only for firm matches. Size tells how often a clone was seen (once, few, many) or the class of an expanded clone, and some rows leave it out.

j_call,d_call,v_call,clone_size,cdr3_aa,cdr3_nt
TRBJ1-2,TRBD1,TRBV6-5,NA,CATEGQVYGYTF,TGTGCCACCGAGGGACAGGTTTATGGCTACACCTTC
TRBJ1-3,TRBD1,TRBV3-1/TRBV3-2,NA,CASSLQGAGNTIYF,TGTGCCAGCAGCCTTCAGGGGGCCGGAAACACCATATATTTT
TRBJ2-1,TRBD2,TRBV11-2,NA,CASSASGGAYNEQFF,TGTGCCAGCAGCGCAAGCGGGGGGGCGTACAATGAGCAGTTCTTC
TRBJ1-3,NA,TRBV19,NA,CATMKVSSGNTIYF,TGTGCCACGATGAAGGTTAGCTCTGGAAACACCATATATTTT
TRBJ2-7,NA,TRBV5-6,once,CASSLGQGHEQYF,TGTGCCAGCAGCTTGGGTCAGGGCCACGAGCAGTACTTC
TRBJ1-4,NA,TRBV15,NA,CATSRDQTPAEKLFF,TGTGCCACCAGCAGAGATCAGACACCCGCCGAAAAACTGTTTTTT
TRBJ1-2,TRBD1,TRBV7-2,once,CASSLDGTGVYGYTF,TGTGCCAGCAGCTTAGACGGGACAGGGGTTTATGGCTACACCTTC
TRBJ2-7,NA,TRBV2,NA,CASKRDFSYEQYF,TGTGCCAGCAAAAGGGACTTCTCCTACGAGCAGTACTTC
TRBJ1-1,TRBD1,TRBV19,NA,CASSTFQGAGEAFF,TGTGCCAGTAGTACCTTCCAGGGGGCTGGTGAAGCTTTCTTT
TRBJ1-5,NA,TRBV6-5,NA,CASRRSGGNQPQHF,TGTGCCAGCAGAAGGAGCGGGGGCAATCAGCCCCAGCATTTT
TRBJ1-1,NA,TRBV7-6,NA,CASSFQGRGEAFF,TGTGCCAGCAGCTTCCAAGGGAGGGGAGAAGCTTTCTTT
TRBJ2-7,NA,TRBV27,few,CASSLLLDSGNEQYF,TGTGCCAGCAGTTTATTGTTGGACTCGGGGAACGAGCAGTACTTC
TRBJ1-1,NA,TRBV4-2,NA,CASSQETNYPGAFF,TGTGCCAGCAGCCAAGAGACTAATTACCCGGGGGCTTTCTTT
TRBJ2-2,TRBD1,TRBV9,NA,CASSVEGQGPGELFF,TGTGCCAGCAGCGTAGAAGGACAGGGTCCCGGGGAGCTGTTTTTT
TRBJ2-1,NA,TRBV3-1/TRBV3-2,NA,CASRKGETNNEQFF,TGTGCCAGCAGAAAAGGGGAGACAAACAATGAGCAGTTCTTC
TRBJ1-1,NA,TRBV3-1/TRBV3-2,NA,CASSQARGSAFF,TGTGCCAGCAGCCAAGCTCGGGGTTCCGCTTTCTTT
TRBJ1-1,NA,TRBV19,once,CASSKTVNTEAFF,TGTGCCAGTAGTAAGACAGTGAACACTGAAGCTTTCTTT
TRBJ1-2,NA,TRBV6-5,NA,CASSYSPAGRGYTF,TGTGCCAGCAGTTATTCACCGGCAGGGAGAGGCTACACCTTC
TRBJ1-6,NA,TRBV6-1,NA,CASSEGLRSPLHF,TGTGCCAGCAGTGAAGGCCTTAGATCACCCCTCCACTTT
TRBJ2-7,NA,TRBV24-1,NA,CATSDSGVRAEQYF,TGTGCCACCAGTGATTCAGGAGTCCGGGCTGAGCAGTACTTC
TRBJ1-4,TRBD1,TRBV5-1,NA,CASSEGQGGEKLFF,TGCGCCAGCAGCGAGGGACAGGGAGGAGAAAAACTGTTTTTT
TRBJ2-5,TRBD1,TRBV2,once,CASSRTGMETQYF,TGTGCCAGCAGTCGGACAGGCATGGAGACCCAGTACTTC
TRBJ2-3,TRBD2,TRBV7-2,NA,CASGAGGASTQYF,TGTGCCAGCGGGGCCGGGGGGGCTAGCACGCAGTATTTT
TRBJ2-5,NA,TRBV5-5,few,CASSSETGGEYQETQYF,TGTGCCAGCAGCTCGGAAACTGGCGGGGAGTACCAAGAGACCCAGTACTTC